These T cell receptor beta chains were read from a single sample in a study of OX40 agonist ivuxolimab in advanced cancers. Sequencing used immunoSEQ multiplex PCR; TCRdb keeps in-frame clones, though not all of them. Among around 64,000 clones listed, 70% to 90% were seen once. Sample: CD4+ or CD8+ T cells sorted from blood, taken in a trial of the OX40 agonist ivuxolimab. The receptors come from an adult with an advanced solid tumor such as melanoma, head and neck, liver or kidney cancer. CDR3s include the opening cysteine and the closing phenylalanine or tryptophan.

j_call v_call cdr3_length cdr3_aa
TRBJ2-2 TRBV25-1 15 CASSVSGKNTGELFF
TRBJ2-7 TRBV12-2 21 CASRLALLGTSGSPSSYEQYF
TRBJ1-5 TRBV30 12 CAWGYSNQPQHF
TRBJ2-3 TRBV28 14 CASSLGGSTDTQYF
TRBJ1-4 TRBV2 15 CASRPSTGVGEKLFF
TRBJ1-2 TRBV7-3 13 CASSLGGRYGYTF
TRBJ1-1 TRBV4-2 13 CASSQGIGTEAFF
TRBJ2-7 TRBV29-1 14 CSVEGIKGSYEQYF
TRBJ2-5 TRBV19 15 CASSIAGRGGETQYF
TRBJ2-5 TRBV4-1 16 CASSRRLAGGVKTQYF
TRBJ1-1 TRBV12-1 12 CASSPMNTEAFF
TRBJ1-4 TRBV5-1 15 CASSLVNPFNEKLFF
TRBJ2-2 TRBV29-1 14 CSVASWGGTGELFF
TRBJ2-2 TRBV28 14 CASSPDSLTGELFF
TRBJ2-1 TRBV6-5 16 CASSSLGGASYNEQFF
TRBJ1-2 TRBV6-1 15 CASSEDGPRGYGYTF
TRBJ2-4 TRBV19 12 CASSTQEGPAYF
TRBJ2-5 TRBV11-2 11 CASRKEETQYF
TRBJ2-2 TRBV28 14 CASNGGPRTGELFF
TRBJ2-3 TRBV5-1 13 CASSRGLSDTQYF
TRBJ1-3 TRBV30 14 CAWKDSSSGNTIYF
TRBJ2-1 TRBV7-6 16 CASSLGSSGTYNEQFF
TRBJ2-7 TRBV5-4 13 CASSSGLEYEQYF
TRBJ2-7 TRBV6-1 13 CASSKPDTYEQYF
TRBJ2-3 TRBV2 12 CASRRGRDTQYF
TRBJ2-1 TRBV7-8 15 CASSLVGGMKNEQFF
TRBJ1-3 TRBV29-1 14 CSVAGTSSGNTIYF
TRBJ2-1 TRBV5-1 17 CASSSLLSGQLYNEQFF
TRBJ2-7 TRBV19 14 CASSRGQAVYEQYF
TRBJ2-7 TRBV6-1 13 CASRPGQAYEQYF
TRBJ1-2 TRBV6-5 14 CASSTGDPGYGYTF
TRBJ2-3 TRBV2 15 CASSSRDRGGDTQYF
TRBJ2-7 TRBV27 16 CASNRGGGQDAYEQYF
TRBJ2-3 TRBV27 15 CASSFSGAGEDTQYF
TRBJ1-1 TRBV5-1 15 CASSLWGVGNTEAFF
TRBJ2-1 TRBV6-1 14 CASSEAAPGGEQFF
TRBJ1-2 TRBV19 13 CASADRVDYGYTF
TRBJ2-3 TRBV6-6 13 CASSGLQLNTQYF
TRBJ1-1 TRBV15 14 CATSRAGPGAGAFF
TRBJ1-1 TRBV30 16 CAWSTDVRGLDTEAFF
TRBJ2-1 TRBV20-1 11 CSAGNYNEQFF
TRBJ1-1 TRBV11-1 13 CASSLEGWTEAFF
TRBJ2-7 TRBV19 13 CASSMSYSYEQYF
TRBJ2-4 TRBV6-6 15 CASKVLQGGKNIQYF
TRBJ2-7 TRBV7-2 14 CASSGGRGRYEQYF
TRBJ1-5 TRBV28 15 CASSLTGGSNQPQHF
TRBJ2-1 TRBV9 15 CASSVASGQGGEQFF
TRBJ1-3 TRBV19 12 CASSIDGNTIYF
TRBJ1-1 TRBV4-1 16 CASSQDKDRENTEAFF
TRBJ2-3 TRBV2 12 CASKEEADTQYF
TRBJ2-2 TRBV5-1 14 CASSNWGTTGELFF
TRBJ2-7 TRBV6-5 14 CASSYASSSYEQYF
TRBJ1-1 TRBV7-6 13 CASSLGEDTEAFF
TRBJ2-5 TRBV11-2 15 CASSPPGLAEETQYF
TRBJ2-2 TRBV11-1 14 CASSLARGTGELFF
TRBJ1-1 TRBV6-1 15 CASKQALTMNTEAFF
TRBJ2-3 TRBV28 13 CATSPQGADTQYF